Shown below are 5 T cell receptor beta chains from a single sample sequenced in a study of monozygotic twins with inflammatory bowel disease. After re-calling the 5' RACE reads, TCRdb lists one entry per CDR3 protein, DNA absent. This sample's table reports approximately 420,000 distinct CDR3 sequences. Sequencing used blood. All receptors come from a human donor with ulcerative colitis or Crohn's disease, or a healthy co-twin of an affected twin (not recorded which).

The rearrangement joins TRBV7-2 to TRBJ1-1. Germline values: CDR1 SGHTA, CDR2 FQGNSA. CDR3 size: 15 residues. CDR3 sequence reads: CASSAVRSGNTEAFF. The complete variable domain, with remaining parts taken from reference TRBV7-2 and TRBJ1-1, reads GAGVSQSPSNKVTEKGKDVELRCDPISGHTALYWYRQSLGQGLEFLIYFQGNSAPDKSGLPSDRFSAERTGGSVSTLTIQRTQQEDSAVYLCASSAVRSGNTEAFFGQGTRLTVV.

This chain uses TRBV6-5 with TRBJ1-1; TCRdb lists TRBD1, though no DNA is available to test this call. This CDR3 contains 16 residues. CDR1 MNHEY and CDR2 SVGAGI come from the germline V gene. CDR3 sequence: CASSYWRDRGDTEAFF.

Here the CDR3 reads CASATVALAEAFF. The chain employs TRBV5-1 and TRBJ1-1. CDR3 length: 13 residues. Germline V lookup: CDR1 SGHRS, CDR2 YFSETQ.

The V gene is TRBV5-1, the J gene TRBJ2-3; the TCRdb D gene call, TRBD2, has no DNA to confirm it. Germline V gene lookup returns CDR1 SGHRS and CDR2 YFSETQ. The CDR3 has 16 amino acids. CDR3 sequence reads: CASSLMDSQSTDTQYF. Complete variable domain (other parts from reference TRBV5-1 and TRBJ2-3): KAGVTQTPRYLIKTRGQQVTLSCSPISGHRSVSWYQQTPGQGLQFLFEYFSETQRNKGNFPGRFSGRQFSNSRSEMNVSTLELGDSALYLCASSLMDSQSTDTQYFGPGTRLTVL.

This chain links TRBV5-4 with TRBJ2-3; TCRdb names TRBD2, which stays unverified in the absence of DNA. Germline loops: CDR1 SGHNT, CDR2 YYREEE (reference sequence). The CDR3 is made up of 17 amino acids. This chain's CDR3 is CASSLASSSGATDTQYF.